This entry lists 15 T cell receptor beta chains sequenced from one sample in a study of blood T cell repertoires in COVID-19 (dated by TCRdb to 2018 to 2020). The library was built by means of the immunoSEQ multiplex PCR assay. In its TCRdb copy, this immuneACCESS table keeps in-frame sequences only and misses some clones. Where compared with another copy, unresolved V genes explain less than half of these, and the others have no known cause. The sample has roughly 300,000 clones on record, around 92% of them singletons. In total, the top ten clones hold under 6.5% of the sample. The specimen was peripheral blood. Receptors originate from a man younger than 30 who had recovered from COVID-19.

Written as DNA, the CDR3 is TGTGCCTGGAGCAAACGGGGCGGGAGTCTCTCATACACAGATACGCAGTATTTT. This sequence encodes CAWSKRGGSLSYTDTQYF. This rearrangement joins TRBV30 to TRBJ2-3; 7 nucleotides line up with TRBD2. This CDR3 spans 18 amino acids. Trimming removed 3 bases from V and 2 bases from J; junction bases left unmatched: 17. The germline CDR1 and CDR2 sequences are GTSNPN and SVGIG (reference sequence). The entire variable domain, with the rest obtained from reference TRBV30 and TRBJ2-3, is as follows: SQTIHQWPATLVQPVGSPLSLECTVEGTSNPNLYWYRQAAGRGLQLLFYSVGIGQISSEVPQNLSASRPQDRQFILSSKKLLLSDSGFYLCAWSKRGGSLSYTDTQYFGPGTRLTVL.

The chain couples TRBV5-6 to TRBJ2-1; D is ambiguous. CDR1 is SGHDT and CDR2 is YYEEEE in the germline V gene. Deletions cut 1 base from V and 9 bases from J, with 11 bases between. This CDR3 is 13 amino acids long. CDR3 DNA sequence: TGTGCCAGCAGCTTGTACGGGTTCGGTGAGCAGTTCTTC. Translation gives CASSLYGFGEQFF.

The chain has TRBV9 and TRBJ1-4; TRBD1 matches 9 bases. The germline V gene encodes CDR1 SGDLS and CDR2 YYNGEE. V was pared by 3 bases and J by 7 bases, with 4 bases of the junction left unmatched. This CDR3 is built from 14 residues. As DNA, the CDR3 is TGTGCCAGCAGCGGTAGGACAGGGGCTGAAAAACTGTTTTTT. It yields the protein CASSGRTGAEKLFF. The entire variable domain, with the rest obtained from reference TRBV9 and TRBJ1-4, is as follows: DSGVTQTPKHLITATGQRVTLRCSPRSGDLSVYWYQQSLDQGLQFLIQYYNGEERAKGNILERFSAQQFPDLHSELNLSSLELGDSALYFCASSGRTGAEKLFFGSGTQLSVL.

The table lists this clone with a few counts. The genes are TRBV14 and TRBJ2-1; 10 bases match TRBD2. The length of the CDR3 is 17 residues. Germline CDR1 is SGHDN and CDR2 is FVKESK. V lost 0 bases to trimming and J lost 8 bases; unmatched junction nucleotides: 10. CDR3 sequence: CASSQDRGASGRDEQFF. DNA for the CDR3: TGTGCCAGCAGCCAAGATCGGGGGGCTAGCGGGAGAGATGAGCAGTTCTTC.

This clone was found once. This chain uses TRBV18 with TRBJ2-5; D ambiguous. Germline values: CDR1 KGHSH, CDR2 LQKENI. The V end lost 6 bases, the J end lost 2 bases, and 4 bases lay between the germline ends. This CDR3 spans 11 amino acids. The CDR3 sequence is CASSAQETQYF. The CDR3 DNA reads TGTGCCAGCTCGGCTCAAGAGACCCAGTACTTC.

The rearrangement joins TRBV2 to TRBJ2-1; 8 bases align to TRBD2. CDR3 length: 13 amino acids. Germline loops: CDR1 SNHLY, CDR2 FYNNEI. V trimming: 10 bases; J trimming: 7 bases; junction bases outside the gene matches: 9. The CDR3 nucleotides are TGTGCCACCGCGCAGGGACTAGAAAATGAGCAGTTCTTC. This codes for CATAQGLENEQFF. Based on the CDR3 plus reference TRBV2 and TRBJ2-1, the full variable domain is EPEVTQTPSHQVTQMGQEVILRCVPISNHLYFYWYRQILGQKVEFLVSFYNNEISEKSEIFDDQFSVERPDGSNFTLKIRSTKLEDSAMYFCATAQGLENEQFFGPGTRLTVL.

The chain has TRBV19 and TRBJ1-2; no reliable D call. Trimming took 4 bases from V and 4 from J, leaving 7 bases between them. The germline gives CDR1 LNHDA, CDR2 SQIVND (reference sequence). CDR3 length: 12 residues. CDR3 nucleotide sequence: TGTGCCAGTAGTAGACTGACCTATGGCTACACCTTC. Its translation is CASSRLTYGYTF.

The chain uses TRBV5-1 and TRBJ2-5; 8 bases map to TRBD2. The ends lost 4 bases at V and 5 bases at J; junction bases unmatched: 10. Germline-derived CDR1 and CDR2 are SGHRS and YFSETQ. The CDR3 is 15 amino acids. DNA of the CDR3: TGCGCCAGCAGCCCACCCGGGGGGGGCCCGGAGACCCAGTACTTC. Translation gives CASSPPGGGPETQYF.

The chain has TRBV15 and TRBJ2-2, with a tentative D call TRBD1 (5 bases). Germline values: CDR1 LNHNV, CDR2 YYDKDF (reference sequence). The CDR3 is 17 amino acids. Trimming pared 0 bases from V and 1 base from J, leaving 12 bases between. Written as DNA, the CDR3 is TGTGCCACCAGCAGAGATACAGGTGTCATGAACACCGGGGAGCTGTTTTTT. Its translation: CATSRDTGVMNTGELFF.

This sequence joins TRBV5-1 and TRBJ2-3, with D maybe TRBD2 (5 bases). This CDR3 spans 16 amino acids. V lost 7 bases and J 2 bases, leaving 20 bases between the germline ends. Germline V CDR1 and CDR2: SGHRS, YFSETQ. Written as DNA, the CDR3 is TGCGCCAGCCATCCTTCTAGCTCGGTTCACACAGATACGCAGTATTTT. Translation gives CASHPSSSVHTDTQYF.

V gene TRBV18 combines with J gene TRBJ2-1; 9 nucleotides agree with TRBD1. V lost 3 bases to trimming and J lost 8 bases; unmatched junction nucleotides: 8. This CDR3 is built from 15 residues. Germline CDR1 and CDR2: KGHSH and LQKENI. CDR3 coding DNA: TGTGCCAGCTCACCCGGGACAGGGTATGGGGATGAGCAGTTCTTC. Its translation is CASSPGTGYGDEQFF.

The chain joins TRBV7-2 to TRBJ2-1; D possibly corresponds to TRBD1 (5 bases). The CDR3 contains 16 residues. The germline V and J ends were trimmed by 7 bases and 0 bases, with 16 bases remaining between them. CDR1 and CDR2 from the germline V gene are SGHTA and FQGNSA. The CDR3 DNA is TGTGCCAGCAACCCCGGAACAGGAACCTCCTACAATGAGCAGTTCTTC. Translation gives CASNPGTGTSYNEQFF.

Written as DNA, the CDR3 is TGTGCCAGCTCACCGACAGTCTCCCCCTACGAGCAGTACTTC. Protein sequence: CASSPTVSPYEQYF. The chain joins TRBV18 to TRBJ2-7; D may be TRBD1 (5 bases). This CDR3 is 14 amino acids long. Trimming stripped 3 bases from V and 2 bases from J, with 11 bases between. CDR1 KGHSH and CDR2 LQKENI come from the germline V gene.

The chain is built from TRBV9 and TRBJ2-1, with D possibly TRBD2 on 6 matching bases. In germline, CDR1 is SGDLS, CDR2 YYNGEE. The V end was cut by 4 bases, the J end by 15 bases, with 17 bases between. There are 12 residues in the CDR3. In nucleotides, the CDR3 is TGTGCCAGCAGCCCCCAGGGAGGAGCACCGTTCTTC. Protein product: CASSPQGGAPFF.

This chain connects TRBV27 to TRBJ2-1; D may be TRBD2 (6 bases). Trimming removed 5 bases from V and 4 bases from J, with 18 bases in between. The CDR3 has 16 residues. Germline loops: CDR1 MNHEY, CDR2 SMNVEV (reference sequence). The CDR3 DNA reads as TGTGCCAGCAGTCCTCGGACTACCCTCCTTTACAATGAGCAGTTCTTC. Encoded protein: CASSPRTTLLYNEQFF.